This T cell receptor beta chain derives from a study of T cell responses to AZD1222 COVID-19 vaccine. Looking at the study overall: Pooled together were second doses at about 4 or about 12 weeks.

On this clone: Its antigen is undetermined.

The CDR3 contains 18 residues. V gave up 1 base and J gave up 1 base, with 16 bases separating them. Germline V gives CDR1 LNHNV, CDR2 YYDKDF (reference sequence). Clones were sequenced by immunoSEQ multiplex PCR, and TCRdb holds only the in-frame ones, with some missing. This table has 140,000 to 150,000 clones, just over 90% appearing once. Study findings and constraints: Baseline antibody screening turned up just 6 or 7 seropositive AZD1222 recipients. White British donors predominated, females outnumbered males, and clonal diversity was possibly underestimated. Dominant at 160-218 and 743-854, vaccine-associated CD4 TCRs also spanned spike.

Material: peripheral blood, obtained on day 0 of AZD1222 vaccination. The V gene is TRBV15, the J gene TRBJ2-2; tentatively, D is TRBD1 (5 bases). The origin of this receptor is an adult in good health. Here the CDR3 reads CATSRVNRGRRNTGELFF. The CDR3 DNA reads TGTGCCACCAGCAGAGTCAATAGGGGTCGACGGAACACCGGGGAGCTGTTTTTT.